These 31 T cell receptor beta chains share one sample of origin, sequenced in a study of CD8 T cells in Susac syndrome. RNA was extracted with the RNeasy kit, and a quantity of about 0.45 to 1 ug was reverse transcribed using random hexamers. TCRdb re-analysed the immunoSEQ multiplex PCR reads in MiXCR, keeping a single row per CDR3 protein. The data contain about 210,000 distinct CDR3 sequences, roughly 96% of them singletons. Sequencing was performed on CD4+ T cells from PBMCs. The receptors derive from a human donor with multiple sclerosis.

This chain joins TRBV20-1 and TRBJ1-2; weak D call: TRBD1 (5 bases). Trimming shortened V by 5 bases and J by 4 bases, and 14 bases separated the two germline ends. CDR3 size: 13 residues. Per the germline V gene, CDR1 is DFQATT and CDR2 is SNEGSKA (reference sequence). The CDR3 here is CSAGWGLPYGYTF. The CDR3 DNA reads as TGCAGTGCTGGATGGGGCCTCCCCTATGGCTACACCTTC.

The chain carries TRBV20-1 and TRBJ2-2, with D perhaps TRBD1 or TRBD2 (5 bases each). V was pared by 1 base and J by 4 bases, with 7 bases between. Per the germline V gene, CDR1 is DFQATT and CDR2 is SNEGSKA (reference sequence). The CDR3 is 13 amino acids. CDR3 region: CSARGGFTGELFF. In DNA form, the CDR3 reads TGCAGTGCTAGAGGGGGGTTCACCGGGGAGCTGTTTTTT.

The chain employs TRBV30 and TRBJ1-4; unclear D gene. Germline V CDR1 and CDR2: GTSNPN, SVGIG (reference sequence). The ends were cut back, 1 base at V and 5 bases at J, with 11 bases in the middle. The CDR3 runs 14 residues. CDR3 sequence: CAWSADGKNEKLFF. The CDR3 DNA reads as TGTGCCTGGAGTGCCGACGGTAAAAATGAAAAACTGTTTTTT.

V usage is TRBV7-2 and J usage is TRBJ2-5; D might be TRBD1 (6 bases). Germline V gene lookup returns CDR1 SGHTA and CDR2 FQGNSA. The CDR3 totals 15 residues. Trimming stripped 1 base from V and 9 bases from J, with 18 bases between. The CDR3 loop reads CASSLGRAAQGSQYF. CDR3 nucleotides: TGTGCCAGCAGCTTAGGGCGGGCCGCACAGGGTTCCCAGTACTTC.

This chain joins TRBV27 and TRBJ2-7; D is perhaps TRBD1 (6 bases). The CDR3 has 14 residues. The germline V gene encodes CDR1 MNHEY and CDR2 SMNVEV (reference sequence). This chain's CDR3 is CATSKDQGQVEQYF. The CDR3 DNA follows: TGTGCAACTTCTAAGGACCAGGGGCAAGTAGAGCAGTACTTC.

V gene TRBV29-1 combines with J gene TRBJ2-6, with a tentative D call TRBD1 (5 bases). Trimming took 6 bases from V and 3 from J, leaving 12 bases between them. Germline V CDR1 and CDR2: SQVTM, ANQGSEA. The CDR3 has 14 residues. This CDR3 reads CSVAGRGGANVLTF. DNA for the CDR3: TGCAGCGTGGCAGGTAGGGGTGGGGCCAACGTCCTGACTTTC.

The rearrangement uses TRBV20-1 and TRBJ2-5; D call uncertain. Germline V lookup: CDR1 DFQATT, CDR2 SNEGSKA (reference sequence). With 6 bases removed from V and 4 bases from J, the gap between germline ends came to 18 bases. The CDR3 has 14 residues. In DNA, the CDR3 is TGCAGTGCCACCCTAATTGTTGGAATAGAGACCCAGTACTTC. Translation: CSATLIVGIETQYF.

The chain is built from TRBV25-1 and TRBJ2-3, with D perhaps assigned TRBD1 or TRBD2 (6 bases each). Germline CDR1 MGHDK, CDR2 SYGVNS. CDR3 size: 15 residues. Deletions cut 7 bases from V and 0 bases from J, with 14 bases between. The DNA for the CDR3 is TGTGCCAGCATGGACTACAGGGTTAGCACAGATACGCAGTATTTT. Translated, it gives CASMDYRVSTDTQYF.

This chain uses TRBV7-9 with TRBJ2-6; TRBD2 might be the D (5 bases). Germline values: CDR1 SEHNR, CDR2 FQNEAQ (reference sequence). Trimming shortened V by 1 base and J by 4 bases, and 11 bases separated the two germline ends. The CDR3 extends over 16 amino acids. The CDR3 reads CASSLVHGNGANVLTF. CDR3 nucleotide sequence: TGTGCCAGCAGCTTAGTACACGGGAACGGGGCCAACGTCCTGACTTTC. Full variable domain (outside the CDR3, taken from reference TRBV7-9 and TRBJ2-6): DTGVSQNPRHKITKRGQNVTFRCDPISEHNRLYWYRQTLGQGPEFLTYFQNEAQLEKSRLLSDRFSAERPKGSFSTLEIQRTEQGDSAMYLCASSLVHGNGANVLTFGAGSRLTVL.

The chain couples TRBV3-1 to TRBJ2-6; D is perhaps TRBD2 (6 bases). Germline V gene sequence: CDR1 LGHDT, CDR2 YNNKEL (reference sequence). V gave up 6 bases and J gave up 4 bases, with 10 bases separating them. This CDR3 has 14 residues. CDR3 in amino acids: CASRQGGGANVLTF. In nucleotides, the CDR3 is TGTGCCAGCAGGCAGGGAGGAGGGGCCAACGTCCTGACTTTC.

This chain uses TRBV12-3 or TRBV12-4 with TRBJ2-5; D may match TRBD1 or TRBD2 (6 bases each). The CDR3 is 18 amino acids. The V end lost 5 bases, the J end lost 3 bases, and 25 bases lay between the germline ends. CDR3 bases: TGTGCCAGCAGTCTCGGGGGAACGGCAGGGGTGCCCAAAGAGACCCAGTACTTC. Protein sequence: CASSLGGTAGVPKETQYF.

This chain uses TRBV4-2 with TRBJ1-6, with D hard to call. CDR1 is LGHNA, CDR2 YNFKEQ, per germline. V was trimmed by 0 bases and J by 6 bases, leaving 9 bases between them. This CDR3 comprises 15 residues. Here the CDR3 DNA reads TGTGCCAGCAGCCAAGATCTGAACTCTAATTCACCCCTCCACTTT. Its protein product is CASSQDLNSNSPLHF.

The genes are TRBV11-2 and TRBJ2-7; 7 bases line up with TRBD1. Per the germline V gene, CDR1 is SGHAT and CDR2 is FQNNGV. The CDR3 has 15 amino acids. V dropped 5 bases and J dropped 7; count of bases not matched to a gene: 14. CDR3 DNA sequence: TGTGCCAGCAGCGCCAGACAGGGCCATACGAGGGAGCAGTACTTC. This gives the protein CASSARQGHTREQYF.

The chain employs TRBV3-1 and TRBJ1-2; D gene ambiguous. Germline V gene data show CDR1 as LGHDT and CDR2 as YNNKEL (reference sequence). V was shortened by 3 bases and J by 8 bases, with 13 bases between the two germline ends. The length of the CDR3 is 13 residues. The CDR3 nucleotides are TGTGCCAGCAGCCATGGGATGGCCGCAGGCTACACCTTC. As protein: CASSHGMAAGYTF.

This clonotype was recorded once. V and J are TRBV27 and TRBJ1-2; 8 bases line up with TRBD1. The germline gives CDR1 MNHEY, CDR2 SMNVEV (reference sequence). CDR3 length: 14 residues. V dropped 5 bases and J dropped 7; count of bases not matched to a gene: 9. In DNA, the CDR3 is TGTGCCAGCAGTGAGAGTCAGGGGGCGCGTGGCTACACCTTC. Translating gives CASSESQGARGYTF.

CDR3 sequence reads: CSATQGSNTGELFF. The CDR3 DNA is TGCAGTGCTACCCAGGGATCGAACACCGGGGAGCTGTTTTTT. The chain carries TRBV20-1 and TRBJ2-2; tentatively, D is TRBD1 (5 bases). The CDR3 totals 14 residues. V lost 4 bases, J lost 0 bases, and 9 bases lay in between. Germline V lookup: CDR1 DFQATT, CDR2 SNEGSKA (reference sequence).

This chain joins TRBV30 and TRBJ1-1; D ambiguous. The V gene's germline CDR1 is GTSNPN and CDR2 SVGIG (reference sequence). The V gene lost 4 bases and the J gene lost 1 base, with 10 bases spanning the gap. The CDR3 extends over 13 amino acids. CDR3 DNA: TGTGCCTGGATTTCTCGATGGAACACTGAAGCTTTCTTT. Translated, it gives CAWISRWNTEAFF.

The CDR3 nucleotides are TGTGCCAGCAGTCGACTAGCGGGGGTCGGGGAGCTGTTTTTT. It encodes CASSRLAGVGELFF. This chain connects TRBV6-5 to TRBJ2-2; 12 nucleotides agree with TRBD2. This CDR3 comprises 14 residues. The trim removed 5 bases at V and 7 bases at J, leaving 2 bases unmatched. Germline CDR1 and CDR2: MNHEY and SVGAGI.

The rearrangement links TRBV7-6 to TRBJ2-3, with D unresolved. CDR1 is SGHVS and CDR2 is FNYEAQ in the germline V gene. Trimming left V 0 bases short and J 3 bases short, with 4 bases between. The CDR3 runs 13 residues. This CDR3 is CASSLAMTDTQYF. For the CDR3, the DNA is TGTGCCAGCAGCTTAGCCATGACAGATACGCAGTATTTT. The whole variable domain, remainder taken from reference TRBV7-6 and TRBJ2-3, is GAGVSQSPRYKVTKRGQDVALRCDPISGHVSLYWYRQALGQGPEFLTYFNYEAQQDKSGLPNDRFSAERPEGSISTLTIQRTEQRDSAMYRCASSLAMTDTQYFGPGTRLTVL.

The chain links TRBV30 to TRBJ1-5; the D gene is possibly TRBD1 (5 bases). Per germline, CDR1 GTSNPN and CDR2 SVGIG (reference sequence). Trimming cost V 5 bases and J 4 bases, with 15 bases left between them. The CDR3 extends over 14 amino acids. CDR3 DNA: TGTGCCTGGGCCGTCGCAGGGCGGAATCAGCCCCAGCATTTT. Translation: CAWAVAGRNQPQHF. The full variable domain, with the rest looked up from reference TRBV30 and TRBJ1-5, is SQTIHQWPATLVQPVGSPLSLECTVEGTSNPNLYWYRQAAGRGLQLLFYSVGIGQISSEVPQNLSASRPQDRQFILSSKKLLLSDSGFYLCAWAVAGRNQPQHFGDGTRLSIL.

The V gene is TRBV29-1, the J gene TRBJ1-2, with D possibly matching TRBD1 (6 bases). CDR1 and CDR2 (germline): SQVTM, ANQGSEA. This CDR3 has 13 residues. The V end lost 3 bases, the J end lost 1 base, and 9 bases lay between the germline ends. The CDR3 DNA is TGCAGCGTTGAGCCCAGGGGTAACTATGGCTACACCTTC. Its protein product is CSVEPRGNYGYTF.

This clonotype occurred once. This rearrangement joins TRBV19 to TRBJ1-2, with D unresolved. The CDR3 is made up of 14 amino acids. Trimming removed 0 bases at V and 0 bases at J, with 5 bases between. Per the germline V gene, CDR1 is LNHDA and CDR2 is SQIVND (reference sequence). In DNA form, the CDR3 reads TGTGCCAGTAGTATAGATCCCGCTAACTATGGCTACACCTTC. Its translation: CASSIDPANYGYTF.

V is TRBV3-1 and J is TRBJ2-1, with TRBD2 identical over 8 bases. The CDR3 consists of 17 residues. Per germline, CDR1 LGHDT and CDR2 YNNKEL (reference sequence). Trimming at V came to 0 bases and at J to 8 bases, leaving 12 bases not matched to a gene. Here the CDR3 reads CASSQEKSGGARYEQFF. The CDR3 region has the DNA TGTGCCAGCAGCCAAGAAAAATCCGGGGGGGCCCGATATGAGCAGTTCTTC.

The V and J genes are TRBV2 and TRBJ2-1, with D possibly TRBD2 on 5 matching bases. Germline values: CDR1 SNHLY, CDR2 FYNNEI. The CDR3 consists of 15 residues. V was trimmed by 4 bases and J by 3 bases, leaving 13 bases between them. Here the CDR3 reads CASSVRTVYYNEQFF. The CDR3 DNA sequence: TGTGCCAGCAGTGTCCGGACTGTCTACTACAATGAGCAGTTCTTC.

The chain carries TRBV3-1 and TRBJ2-1; D gene ambiguous. The V end was cut by 1 base, the J end by 9 bases, with 7 bases between. Per the germline V gene, CDR1 is LGHDT and CDR2 is YNNKEL (reference sequence). The CDR3 consists of 12 residues. CDR3 nucleotides: TGTGCCAGCAGCCAAGTTGCTCGTGAGCAGTTCTTC. This gives the protein CASSQVAREQFF.

The rearrangement links TRBV7-9 to TRBJ1-2; maybe TRBD1 (6 bases). Germline CDR1 SEHNR, CDR2 FQNEAQ (reference sequence). The CDR3 covers 12 residues. Trimming pared 5 bases from V and 5 bases from J, leaving 9 bases between. CDR3 region: CASSPTGYGYTF. In DNA, the CDR3 is TGTGCCAGCAGCCCCACAGGGTATGGCTACACCTTC.

The gene calls are TRBV18 and TRBJ1-2; the D is unclear. The germline CDR1 and CDR2 sequences are KGHSH and LQKENI. The CDR3 contains 14 residues. The V end was cut by 3 bases, the J end by 3 bases, with 11 bases between. This chain's CDR3 is CASSPSWSDYGYTF. The CDR3 bases are TGTGCCAGCTCACCTTCGTGGAGCGACTATGGCTACACCTTC. The full variable domain, its missing parts supplied by reference TRBV18 and TRBJ1-2, is NAGVMQNPRHLVRRRGQEARLRCSPMKGHSHVYWYRQLPEEGLKFMVYLQKENIIDESGMPKERFSAEFPKEGPSILRIQQVVRGDSAAYFCASSPSWSDYGYTFGSGTRLTVV.

This chain links TRBV2 with TRBJ1-1; unclear D gene. Per the germline V gene, CDR1 is SNHLY and CDR2 is FYNNEI. There are 15 residues in the CDR3. Trimming pared 0 bases from V and 1 base from J, leaving 9 bases between. Written as DNA, the CDR3 is TGTGCCAGCAGTGAAGCGGGTCGGAAGAACACTGAAGCTTTCTTT. It is translated as CASSEAGRKNTEAFF.

The CDR3 bases are TGTGCCAGCAGCTTGCGGACTAGCGGGAGGGTGACCCAGTACTTC. This gives the protein CASSLRTSGRVTQYF. This rearrangement joins TRBV5-6 to TRBJ2-5, with TRBD2 matching over 15 bases. CDR3 size: 15 residues. Germline loops: CDR1 SGHDT, CDR2 YYEEEE. The V gene end was trimmed by 1 base and the J gene end by 7 bases; junction bases not matched to a gene: 2.

The chain has TRBV29-1 and TRBJ1-1, with D perhaps TRBD1 (5 bases). V was shortened by 4 bases and J by 4 bases, with 10 bases between the two germline ends. Germline values: CDR1 SQVTM, CDR2 ANQGSEA. This CDR3 contains 12 residues. The CDR3 is CSVVGGATEAFF. Here the CDR3 DNA reads TGCAGCGTTGTTGGCGGGGCCACTGAAGCTTTCTTT.

This chain links TRBV27 with TRBJ1-2, with D possibly matching TRBD1 (6 bases). Germline values: CDR1 MNHEY, CDR2 SMNVEV (reference sequence). V shed 5 bases and J shed 5 bases, with 12 bases lying between them. This CDR3 region has 13 residues. CDR3 protein: CASSRRGGYGYTF. CDR3 sequence (DNA): TGTGCCAGCAGTCGCAGGGGCGGGTATGGCTACACCTTC.